This T cell receptor (beta chain) comes out of a study of blood T cells in healthy people across ages. This CDR3 contains 14 residues. Germline V gene data show CDR1 as SSHAT and CDR2 as FNYEAQ (reference sequence). In its sample, this clonotype was seen once. A much larger clone differs from this one at a single base, so this may be a read error. PCR was performed a second time for roughly 7 to 11 cycles using a sample-barcoded 5' primer and a J-beta primer mix. One entry per CDR3 protein results from TCRdb running MiXCR on the 5' RACE reads. The sample includes 710,000 or so distinct CDR3 sequences, about 30% of them seen just once.

The source is a woman over 75 in good health. This chain joins TRBV7-7 and TRBJ2-4; D is possibly TRBD1 (6 bases). The DNA matches TRBJ2-7 better at its end, which makes the J call doubtful. Sequenced: blood. CDR3 in amino acids: CASSPRDNRYEQYF. The CDR3 coding sequence is TGTGCCAGCAGTCCCCGGGACAACCGTTACGAGCAGTACTTC.